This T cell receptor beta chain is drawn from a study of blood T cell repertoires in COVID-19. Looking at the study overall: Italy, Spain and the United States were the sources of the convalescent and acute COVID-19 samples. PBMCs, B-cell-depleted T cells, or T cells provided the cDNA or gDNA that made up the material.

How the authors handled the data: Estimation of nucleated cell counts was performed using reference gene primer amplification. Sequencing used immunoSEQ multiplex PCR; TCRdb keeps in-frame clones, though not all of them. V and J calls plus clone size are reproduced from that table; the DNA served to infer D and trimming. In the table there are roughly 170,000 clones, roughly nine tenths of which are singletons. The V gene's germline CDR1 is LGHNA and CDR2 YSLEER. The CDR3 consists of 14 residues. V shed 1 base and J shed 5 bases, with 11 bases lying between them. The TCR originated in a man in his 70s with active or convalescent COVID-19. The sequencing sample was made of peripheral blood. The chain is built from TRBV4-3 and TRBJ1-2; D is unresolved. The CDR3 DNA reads TGCGCCAGCAGCCAAGCCCTGGCGCGGTATGGCTACACCTTC. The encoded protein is CASSQALARYGYTF.